This T cell receptor (beta chain) comes out of a study of T cell responses to AZD1222 COVID-19 vaccine. V lost 2 bases to trimming and J lost 8 bases, with 9 bases between them. Germline V gene lookup returns CDR1 MNHEY and CDR2 SMNVEV (reference sequence). The CDR3 is 13 residues long. Findings and caveats of the study: Donors skewed white British and female; clonal diversity was possibly underestimated. Spike-specific TCR depth and breadth grew after two AZD1222 doses. Nearly half of unique spike-specific TCRs reportedly avoided B.1.351 and B.1.1.7 mutated regions.

Pooling was applied to second doses at about 4 or about 12 weeks. Repertoires were generated with immunoSEQ multiplex PCR, while TCRdb's copy carries only in-frame clones and drops some. This repertoire shows about 39,000 clones, approximately 90% found once; its top ten account for roughly 25%. A note on this clone: Its antigen is not known.

This receptor was obtained from an adult who received the AZD1222 COVID-19 vaccine. The source material was peripheral blood, sampled 28 days after the second AZD1222 dose. The chain joins TRBV27 to TRBJ2-2; tentative D call: TRBD2 (5 bases). The CDR3 region is CASSLASFGELFF. DNA of the CDR3: TGTGCCAGCAGTTTAGCTAGCTTTGGGGAGCTGTTTTTT.